The rows below give T cell receptor beta chains drawn from one sample of a study of blood T cells in healthy people across ages. One entry per CDR3 protein results from TCRdb running MiXCR on the 5' RACE reads. The profile shows more than 700,000 distinct CDR3 sequences, 46% of them singletons. The sequencing sample was made of blood. Receptor source: an elderly man in good health. Each CDR3 is given with its conserved first and last residue. The D gene is left open where the match is weak. Where a row states a size, it is once, few, many or the class of an expanded clone; other rows omit it.

cdr3_aa: CASSLWGLEISSYNEQFF
cdr3_nt: TGTGCCAGCAGTTTATGGGGATTGGAGATAAGCTCCTACAATGAGCAGTTCTTC
d_call: .
v_call: TRBV28
j_call: TRBJ2-1
clone_size: .
cdr3_length: 18

cdr3_aa: CSGGQAGVTGELFF
cdr3_nt: TGCAGCGGTGGGCAGGCGGGAGTCACCGGGGAGCTGTTTTTT
d_call: TRBD2
v_call: TRBV29-1
j_call: TRBJ2-2
clone_size: .
cdr3_length: 14

cdr3_aa: CASSADSAQETQYF
cdr3_nt: TGTGCCAGCAGCGCCGACAGTGCCCAAGAGACCCAGTACTTC
d_call: .
v_call: TRBV7-9
j_call: TRBJ2-5
clone_size: .
cdr3_length: 14

cdr3_aa: CASSEFTTRVNTQYF
cdr3_nt: TGTGCCAGCAGTGAATTCACAACCAGGGTCAATACGCAGTATTTT
d_call: .
v_call: TRBV25-1
j_call: TRBJ2-3
clone_size: .
cdr3_length: 15

cdr3_aa: CASSADFQETQYF
cdr3_nt: TGTGCCAGCAGCGCGGACTTTCAAGAGACCCAGTACTTC
d_call: .
v_call: TRBV7-9
j_call: TRBJ2-5
clone_size: .
cdr3_length: 13

cdr3_aa: CASQGGGTVGLVNEQYF
cdr3_nt: TGTGCCAGCCAAGGCGGGGGGACTGTGGGACTAGTAAATGAGCAGTACTTC
d_call: TRBD2
v_call: TRBV10-3
j_call: TRBJ2-7
clone_size: .
cdr3_length: 17

cdr3_aa: CASSKAVGGYEQYF
cdr3_nt: TGTGCCAGCAGCAAAGCAGTCGGGGGCTACGAGCAGTACTTC
d_call: .
v_call: TRBV21-1
j_call: TRBJ2-7
clone_size: .
cdr3_length: 14

cdr3_aa: CASSYPLTSTDTQYF
cdr3_nt: TGTGCCAGCAGTTACCCCTTAACGAGCACAGATACGCAGTATTTT
d_call: .
v_call: TRBV6-2/TRBV6-3
j_call: TRBJ2-3
clone_size: .
cdr3_length: 15

cdr3_aa: CASVLAGGGFEQYF
cdr3_nt: TGTGCCAGCGTACTAGCGGGAGGAGGTTTCGAGCAGTACTTC
d_call: TRBD2
v_call: TRBV7-9
j_call: TRBJ2-7
clone_size: few
cdr3_length: 14

cdr3_aa: CSADPGDLHTDTQYF
cdr3_nt: TGCAGTGCCGATCCGGGGGACCTACACACAGATACGCAGTATTTT
d_call: .
v_call: TRBV20-1
j_call: TRBJ2-3
clone_size: .
cdr3_length: 15

cdr3_aa: CASSVGRSGGETQYF
cdr3_nt: TGTGCCAGCAGCGTCGGCAGGAGCGGGGGAGAGACCCAGTACTTC
d_call: TRBD2
v_call: TRBV9
j_call: TRBJ2-5
clone_size: .
cdr3_length: 15

cdr3_aa: CASSRRALGNTIYF
cdr3_nt: TGTGCCAGCAGTCGGAGGGCTCTTGGAAACACCATATATTTT
d_call: .
v_call: TRBV13
j_call: TRBJ1-3
clone_size: .
cdr3_length: 14

cdr3_aa: CSASPTDSYNSPLHF
cdr3_nt: TGCAGTGCTAGCCCTACAGACAGCTATAATTCACCCCTCCACTTT
d_call: .
v_call: TRBV20-1
j_call: TRBJ1-6
clone_size: .
cdr3_length: 15

cdr3_aa: CASGGGRGNEQFF
cdr3_nt: TGTGCCAGCGGCGGGGGGCGAGGGAATGAGCAGTTCTTC
d_call: TRBD2
v_call: TRBV27
j_call: TRBJ2-1
clone_size: .
cdr3_length: 13

cdr3_aa: CSVDRSQETQYF
cdr3_nt: TGCAGCGTTGACAGGAGCCAAGAGACCCAGTACTTC
d_call: .
v_call: TRBV29-1
j_call: TRBJ2-5
clone_size: .
cdr3_length: 12

cdr3_aa: CASSPSGSKNEQYF
cdr3_nt: TGTGCCAGCAGTCCTAGCGGGAGTAAGAACGAGCAGTACTTC
d_call: TRBD2
v_call: TRBV28
j_call: TRBJ2-7
clone_size: few
cdr3_length: 14

cdr3_aa: CSAERGSNTEAFF
cdr3_nt: TGCAGTGCTGAGAGGGGCAGCAACACTGAAGCTTTCTTT
d_call: .
v_call: TRBV20-1
j_call: TRBJ1-1
clone_size: many
cdr3_length: 13

cdr3_aa: CSADHDSLLSQYF
cdr3_nt: TGCAGTGCCGATCATGACTCTTTACTGTCGCAGTATTTT
d_call: .
v_call: TRBV20-1
j_call: TRBJ2-3
clone_size: .
cdr3_length: 13

cdr3_aa: CASSQAGSYEQFF
cdr3_nt: TGCGCCAGCAGCCAAGCTGGATCCTACGAGCAGTTCTTC
d_call: .
v_call: TRBV4-3
j_call: TRBJ2-1
clone_size: .
cdr3_length: 13

cdr3_aa: CSAPGQVLYEQYF
cdr3_nt: TGCAGTGCGCCCGGGCAGGTTCTGTACGAGCAGTACTTC
d_call: .
v_call: TRBV20-1
j_call: TRBJ2-7
clone_size: few
cdr3_length: 13

cdr3_aa: CASSLRSTYEQYF
cdr3_nt: TGCGCCAGCAGCCTCCGAAGCACCTACGAGCAGTACTTC
d_call: .
v_call: TRBV4-1
j_call: TRBJ2-7
clone_size: .
cdr3_length: 13

cdr3_aa: CATSSPPQSQYF
cdr3_nt: TGTGCCACCAGCAGCCCCCCCCAATCCCAGTACTTC
d_call: .
v_call: TRBV15
j_call: TRBJ2-5
clone_size: many
cdr3_length: 12

cdr3_aa: CASSQDLATSGRRETQYF
cdr3_nt: TGTGCCAGCAGCCAAGATTTAGCGACTAGCGGGAGGAGAGAGACCCAGTACTTC
d_call: TRBD2
v_call: TRBV4-2
j_call: TRBJ2-5
clone_size: .
cdr3_length: 18

cdr3_aa: CASTPSGRDNEQFF
cdr3_nt: TGTGCCAGCACCCCGAGCGGGAGGGATAATGAGCAGTTCTTC
d_call: TRBD2
v_call: TRBV12-3/TRBV12-4
j_call: TRBJ2-1
clone_size: .
cdr3_length: 14

cdr3_aa: CATSRRGSSTDTQYF
cdr3_nt: TGTGCCACCAGCAGAAGGGGATCTAGCACAGATACGCAGTATTTT
d_call: .
v_call: TRBV15
j_call: TRBJ2-3
clone_size: .
cdr3_length: 15

cdr3_aa: CASSPRDRGDQYF
cdr3_nt: TGTGCCAGCTCACCACGGGACAGGGGGGATCAGTACTTC
d_call: TRBD1
v_call: TRBV18
j_call: TRBJ2-7
clone_size: many
cdr3_length: 13

cdr3_aa: CASSGGTFPLPSYNEQYF
cdr3_nt: TGTGCCAGCAGTGGGGGGACTTTTCCCTTACCCTCCTACAATGAGCAGTACTTC
d_call: .
v_call: TRBV6-1
j_call: TRBJ2-7
clone_size: .
cdr3_length: 18

cdr3_aa: CASSFYPGNNEQFF
cdr3_nt: TGTGCCAGCAGTTTTTACCCCGGTAACAATGAGCAGTTCTTC
d_call: .
v_call: TRBV28
j_call: TRBJ2-1
clone_size: .
cdr3_length: 14

cdr3_aa: CATSRGEGSKDGQFF
cdr3_nt: TGTGCCACCAGCAGAGGGGAGGGATCCAAGGATGGGCAGTTCTTC
d_call: TRBD2
v_call: TRBV15
j_call: TRBJ2-1
clone_size: .
cdr3_length: 15

cdr3_aa: CASSLPESSYNEQFF
cdr3_nt: TGCGCCAGCAGCTTACCCGAGAGCTCCTACAATGAGCAGTTCTTC
d_call: .
v_call: TRBV5-1
j_call: TRBJ2-1
clone_size: few
cdr3_length: 15

cdr3_aa: CASSYTGGLNNEQFF
cdr3_nt: TGTGCCAGCAGCTATACAGGGGGCTTAAACAATGAGCAGTTCTTC
d_call: TRBD1
v_call: TRBV7-3
j_call: TRBJ2-1
clone_size: few
cdr3_length: 15

cdr3_aa: CASSGRPHNEQFF
cdr3_nt: TGTGCCAGCAGTGGCCGTCCCCACAATGAGCAGTTCTTC
d_call: .
v_call: TRBV2
j_call: TRBJ2-1
clone_size: .
cdr3_length: 13

cdr3_aa: CASKWTSGSTDTQYF
cdr3_nt: TGTGCCAGCAAATGGACTAGCGGGAGCACAGATACGCAGTATTTT
d_call: TRBD2
v_call: TRBV7-2
j_call: TRBJ2-3
clone_size: .
cdr3_length: 15

cdr3_aa: CSAYRVNEQYF
cdr3_nt: TGCAGTGCTTACAGGGTCAATGAGCAGTACTTC
d_call: .
v_call: TRBV20-1
j_call: TRBJ2-5
clone_size: .
cdr3_length: 11

cdr3_aa: CASSREGIPEAFF
cdr3_nt: TGTGCCAGCAGCCGCGAGGGAATTCCTGAAGCTTTCTTT
d_call: .
v_call: TRBV11-1
j_call: TRBJ1-1
clone_size: few
cdr3_length: 13

cdr3_aa: CSVGFSPSGNTIYF
cdr3_nt: TGCAGCGTTGGTTTCTCCCCTTCTGGAAACACCATATATTTT
d_call: .
v_call: TRBV29-1
j_call: TRBJ1-3
clone_size: .
cdr3_length: 14

cdr3_aa: CASSLRPTMNTEAFF
cdr3_nt: TGTGCCAGCAGCTTGCGCCCGACTATGAACACTGAAGCTTTCTTT
d_call: .
v_call: TRBV5-8
j_call: TRBJ1-1
clone_size: once
cdr3_length: 15

cdr3_aa: CASTPLAGGSYNEQYF
cdr3_nt: TGTGCCAGCACCCCTTTAGCGGGAGGGTCCTACAATGAGCAGTACTTC
d_call: TRBD2
v_call: TRBV12-3/TRBV12-4
j_call: TRBJ2-7
clone_size: .
cdr3_length: 16

cdr3_aa: CASTPGGLGTNYGYTF
cdr3_nt: TGCGCCAGTACCCCGGGAGGGCTGGGGACTAACTATGGCTACACCTTC
d_call: .
v_call: TRBV10-2
j_call: TRBJ1-2
clone_size: .
cdr3_length: 16

cdr3_aa: CASSLVTKEETQYF
cdr3_nt: TGCGCCAGCAGCTTGGTAACAAAAGAAGAGACCCAGTACTTC
d_call: .
v_call: TRBV5-1
j_call: TRBJ2-5
clone_size: few
cdr3_length: 14

cdr3_aa: CASSRQGNNYGYTF
cdr3_nt: TGTGCCAGCTCCCGACAGGGGAACAACTATGGCTACACCTTC
d_call: TRBD1
v_call: TRBV18
j_call: TRBJ1-2
clone_size: .
cdr3_length: 14

cdr3_aa: CASRPARGNTEAFF
cdr3_nt: TGTGCCAGCAGACCCGCGAGGGGGAACACTGAAGCTTTCTTT
d_call: .
v_call: TRBV6-2/TRBV6-3
j_call: TRBJ1-1
clone_size: .
cdr3_length: 14

cdr3_aa: CASSQSLAGNPDTQYF
cdr3_nt: TGTGCCAGCAGCCAAAGCCTAGCGGGAAACCCAGATACGCAGTATTTT
d_call: TRBD2
v_call: TRBV3-1
j_call: TRBJ2-3
clone_size: once
cdr3_length: 16